The 28 T cell receptor beta chains below were found in one sample sequenced in a study of CD4 T cells in relation to SARS-CoV-2 and coronaviruses. These receptors lack a known antigen. TCRdb keeps only in-frame clones here, not all; method: immunoSEQ multiplex PCR. The sample includes 28,000 or so clones, 65% to 80% of them seen just once. The unexposed donors gave CD4+ T cells in about 2010-2019, prior to COVID-19. Isolation of CD4+ T cells took place after about 9 days in culture. The specimen sequenced was CD4+ T cells from PBMCs, cultured in vitro. The receptors originated from a human donor in good health.

The chain couples TRBV29-1 to TRBJ2-1, with 9 bases aligning to TRBD2. CDR1 and CDR2 (germline): SQVTM, ANQGSEA. The CDR3 runs 18 residues. V gave up 6 bases and J gave up 0 bases; unmatched junction bases: 15. The CDR3 protein is CSVYEAGTSHRSYNEQFF. The CDR3 nucleotides read TGCAGCGTCTACGAAGCCGGGACTAGCCACCGCTCCTACAATGAGCAGTTCTTC.

The chain links TRBV7-2 to TRBJ1-2; D is unresolved. The CDR3 length is 14 residues. V shed 1 base and J shed 3 bases, with 9 bases lying between them. Germline CDR1 SGHTA, CDR2 FQGNSA. The CDR3 reads CASSLVVHYYGYTF. The CDR3 coding sequence is TGTGCCAGCAGCTTAGTGGTACACTACTATGGCTACACCTTC.

In regard to this clone: At one end the junction does not follow the germline gene, possibly because of a read error. The V call is TRBV18, the J call TRBJ2-7; TRBD2 agrees at 12 bases. The CDR3 totals 15 residues. CDR1 and CDR2 (germline): KGHSH, LQKENI. This chain's CDR3 is CAGSPPSGGVYEQYF. As DNA, the CDR3 is TGTGCCGGCTCACCACCTAGCGGGGGGGTATATGAGCAGTACTTC.

J is TRBJ2-3 and V is TRBV11-3, with a possible D match to TRBD2 (6 bases). The CDR3 runs 15 residues. Germline CDR1 and CDR2: SGHNT and YENEEA. Between the trimmed V and J ends, which lost 5 bases and 2 bases, there was a span of 14 bases. For the CDR3, the DNA is TGTGCCAGCAGCCCAAAACGGGGGTACACAGATACGCAGTATTTT. The encoded protein is CASSPKRGYTDTQYF.

The rearrangement links TRBV10-3 to TRBJ2-1; a weak D match, TRBD2 (5 bases). V lost 10 bases, J lost 7 bases, and 14 bases lay in between. CDR3 length equals 12 residues. Per the germline V gene, CDR1 is ENHRY and CDR2 is SYGVKD. CDR3 sequence (DNA): TGTGCCACCCGTTTGGAGGCGAATGAGCAGTTCTTC. Translated: CATRLEANEQFF.

The chain links TRBV4-1 to TRBJ1-2; TRBD1 aligns across 7 bases. The CDR3 spans 15 residues. V was clipped by 4 bases and J by 8 bases; unmatched bases: 13. Germline CDR1 reads MGHRA; CDR2 reads YSYEKL. CDR3 in DNA: TGCGCCAGCAGCCTCCTGACAGGGAGTTTTAAGGGCTACACCTTC. It specifies CASSLLTGSFKGYTF.

This clone has only a few counts. The CDR3 region has the DNA TGTGCCATCAGTCTCCAACCTAGCACAGATACGCAGTATTTT. Translated, it gives CAISLQPSTDTQYF. This chain uses TRBV10-3 with TRBJ2-3; D gene unclear. This CDR3 comprises 14 residues. V lost 5 bases and J 0 bases, leaving 9 bases between the germline ends. In germline, CDR1 is ENHRY, CDR2 SYGVKD.

The genes are TRBV19 and TRBJ2-3, with D perhaps TRBD1 (6 bases). CDR3 length: 14 amino acids. Deletions cut 7 bases from V and 2 bases from J, with 13 bases between. The germline V gene encodes CDR1 LNHDA and CDR2 SQIVND (reference sequence). The CDR3 DNA reads as TGTGCCAGTAAAGACAGGACCCCCACAGATACGCAGTATTTT. Its translation is CASKDRTPTDTQYF. Drawing the rest from reference TRBV19 and TRBJ2-3, the complete variable domain is DGGITQSPKYLFRKEGQNVTLSCEQNLNHDAMYWYRQDPGQGLRLIYYSQIVNDFQKGDIAEGYSVSREKKESFPLTVTSAQKNPTAFYLCASKDRTPTDTQYFGPGTRLTVL.

This chain uses TRBV28 with TRBJ2-5, with 7 bases fitting TRBD2. This CDR3 comprises 15 residues. Germline CDR1 MDHEN, CDR2 SYDVKM. Losses at the gene ends were 10 bases for V and 0 bases for J; bases not matched to a gene: 11. The CDR3 here is CATTQPGGYQETQYF. As DNA, the CDR3 is TGTGCCACCACTCAGCCGGGGGGTTACCAAGAGACCCAGTACTTC.

This rearrangement joins TRBV5-4 to TRBJ1-4; TRBD1 agrees at 7 bases. Germline V gives CDR1 SGHNT, CDR2 YYREEE (reference sequence). The CDR3 sequence is 16 residues long. V lost 4 bases and J lost 2; bases outside the gene matches: 8. The CDR3 is CASSPTPGQTNEKLFF. The CDR3 nucleotides are TGTGCCAGCAGCCCCACGCCGGGACAGACTAATGAAAAACTGTTTTTT.

V gene TRBV7-2 combines with J gene TRBJ2-7, with 12 bases matching TRBD2. The trim removed 5 bases at V and 3 bases at J, leaving 5 bases unmatched. Germline assignment: CDR1 SGHTA and CDR2 FQGNSA. There are 15 residues in the CDR3. The chain's CDR3 is CASSAGTSGYYEQYF. The CDR3 DNA follows: TGTGCCAGCAGCGCCGGGACTAGCGGGTACTACGAGCAGTACTTC.

The CDR3 region is CASSYSGRGGQPQHF. CDR3 coding DNA: TGTGCCAGCAGTTACTCGGGCAGGGGGGGACAGCCCCAGCATTTT. The chain combines TRBV6-5 with TRBJ1-5, with TRBD1 matching over 7 bases. With 0 bases clipped from V and 7 bases from J, the junction kept 6 bases outside the gene matches. Germline CDR1 reads MNHEY; CDR2 reads SVGAGI. The CDR3 loop spans 15 amino acids.

The chain carries TRBV6-1 and TRBJ1-1; D not resolved. V was shortened by 4 bases and J by 6 bases, with 21 bases between the two germline ends. The CDR3 runs to 16 residues. The germline CDR1 and CDR2 sequences are MNHNS and SASEGT. The CDR3 region is CASSVDNPLSRAEAFF. CDR3 nucleotide sequence: TGTGCCAGCAGTGTTGACAACCCCCTTTCGAGGGCTGAAGCTTTCTTT.

This chain uses TRBV7-2 with TRBJ2-1; D gene unclear. Germline V gene data show CDR1 as SGHTA and CDR2 as FQGNSA. This CDR3 is 13 amino acids long. V was shortened by 0 bases and J by 6 bases, with 6 bases between the two germline ends. Written as DNA, the CDR3 is TGTGCCAGCAGCTTAGCATATGGCAATGAGCAGTTCTTC. Amino acids: CASSLAYGNEQFF.

This clone came up a few times. The genes are TRBV30 and TRBJ1-1; D not resolved. The CDR3 contains 14 residues. Trimming shortened V by 0 bases and J by 1 base, and 9 bases separated the two germline ends. Germline-derived CDR1 and CDR2 are GTSNPN and SVGIG (reference sequence). CDR3 protein: CAWSVTRGNTEAFF. The CDR3 nucleotides are TGTGCCTGGAGTGTAACCCGGGGGAACACTGAAGCTTTCTTT. The complete variable domain, with remaining parts taken from reference TRBV30 and TRBJ1-1, reads SQTIHQWPATLVQPVGSPLSLECTVEGTSNPNLYWYRQAAGRGLQLLFYSVGIGQISSEVPQNLSASRPQDRQFILSSKKLLLSDSGFYLCAWSVTRGNTEAFFGQGTRLTVV.

This chain uses TRBV27 with TRBJ1-1; D not certain. V was clipped by 6 bases and J by 0 bases, with 8 bases between them. This CDR3 spans 13 amino acids. The germline gives CDR1 MNHEY, CDR2 SMNVEV (reference sequence). In DNA form, the CDR3 reads TGTGCCAGCAGGAACAGACTGAACACTGAAGCTTTCTTT. Translation: CASRNRLNTEAFF.

Concerning this clone: Its ends do not fully match the called genes, so a read error is possible. This chain connects TRBV12-3 or TRBV12-4 to TRBJ2-1; 8 bases map to TRBD2. This CDR3 is 11 amino acids long. The DNA for the CDR3 is TGTGCCAGCAGTTTGAGCGGGAGCCTCGTCTTC. Translating gives CASSLSGSLVF.

This clone was seen once. The rearrangement joins TRBV7-9 to TRBJ1-6, with TRBD1 matching over 11 bases. CDR1 and CDR2 (germline): SEHNR, FQNEAQ (reference sequence). V shed 4 bases and J 7 bases; nucleotides not matched to a gene: 9. The CDR3 is made up of 17 amino acids. CDR3 residues: CASSSGQGVVENSPLHF. CDR3 nucleotides: TGTGCCAGCAGCTCGGGACAGGGGGTAGTAGAGAATTCACCCCTCCACTTT.

This clone was picked up a small number of times. V usage is TRBV29-1 and J usage is TRBJ1-2; D might be TRBD1 (6 bases). Per the germline V gene, CDR1 is SQVTM and CDR2 is ANQGSEA. The CDR3 loop spans 13 amino acids. V was trimmed by 6 bases and J by 9 bases, leaving 20 bases between them. The CDR3 DNA is TGCAGCGTCGAAATTGGGGGCGGGAGACGCTACACCTTC. This codes for CSVEIGGGRRYTF.

The chain is built from TRBV7-9 and TRBJ2-7, with 10 bases aligning to TRBD1. The length of the CDR3 is 14 residues. V shed 5 bases, J shed 3 bases, and the junction held 4 bases outside the gene matches. Germline-derived CDR1 and CDR2 are SEHNR and FQNEAQ (reference sequence). The CDR3 DNA is TGTGCCAGCAGCCGCGGGACAGGGGTCTACGAGCAGTACTTC. This gives the protein CASSRGTGVYEQYF.

The V gene is TRBV7-8, the J gene TRBJ1-2, with D perhaps matching TRBD1 (5 bases). CDR3 size: 14 residues. CDR1 and CDR2 from the germline V gene are SGHVS and FQNEAQ. V shed 5 bases and J shed 9 bases, with 19 bases lying between them. The CDR3 DNA is TGTGCCAGCAGCCAATCGGACATCCTGGGTCGCTACACCTTC. It yields the protein CASSQSDILGRYTF.

The sample holds a few counts of this clone. The chain joins TRBV7-9 to TRBJ2-7, with 7 bases lining up with TRBD2. Germline-derived CDR1 and CDR2 are SEHNR and FQNEAQ (reference sequence). The CDR3 spans 16 residues. The ends lost 0 bases at V and 5 bases at J; junction bases unmatched: 10. CDR3 in DNA: TGTGCCAGCAGCTTAGCGCCCCTCGGGGGGAGGGACGAGCAGTACTTC. Amino acid sequence: CASSLAPLGGRDEQYF.

V and J are TRBV6-4 and TRBJ2-3; a weak D match, TRBD2 (6 bases). This CDR3 region has 14 residues. V was pared by 6 bases and J by 7 bases, with 17 bases between. The germline gives CDR1 MRHNA, CDR2 SNTAGT. The CDR3 sequence: CASSSDGGINTQYF. As DNA, the CDR3 is TGTGCCAGCAGCTCAGATGGGGGGATAAATACGCAGTATTTT.

This chain uses TRBV11-2 with TRBJ2-5; D not certain. The CDR3 totals 12 residues. V dropped 5 bases and J dropped 5 bases, with 9 bases sitting between them. The germline V gene encodes CDR1 SGHAT and CDR2 FQNNGV. CDR3 amino acids: CASSTLGETQYF. The CDR3 region has the DNA TGTGCCAGCAGCACGCTTGGGGAGACCCAGTACTTC.

The V and J genes are TRBV5-6 and TRBJ2-7; TRBD1 aligns across 9 bases. The CDR3 has 15 residues. Germline lookup yields CDR1 SGHDT and CDR2 YYEEEE. J gave up 2 bases and V 3 bases, and 6 bases lay outside the gene matches. DNA for the CDR3: TGTGCCAGCAGCTCGGTCGGGACAGGGCCCTACGAGCAGTACTTC. Translating gives CASSSVGTGPYEQYF.

The chain carries TRBV2 and TRBJ2-1; TRBD1 aligns across 9 bases. After removal of 5 bases from V and 6 bases from J, the junction contained 11 bases not matched to a gene. This CDR3 is 16 amino acids long. Germline CDR1 SNHLY, CDR2 FYNNEI. The CDR3 protein is CASSQRGTGWVNEQFF. The CDR3 DNA sequence: TGTGCCAGCAGTCAGCGAGGGACAGGGTGGGTCAATGAGCAGTTCTTC.

This chain uses TRBV3-1 (or the pseudogene TRBV3-2) with TRBJ2-7, with D tentatively TRBD2 (6 bases). Trimming shortened V by 4 bases and J by 3 bases, and 16 bases separated the two germline ends. This CDR3 region has 15 residues. The V gene's germline CDR1 is LGHDT and CDR2 YNNKEL (reference sequence). The CDR3 DNA reads as TGTGCCAGCAGCCCCAATTTTCGCGGGGACTACGAGCAGTACTTC. This codes for CASSPNFRGDYEQYF.

The CDR3 DNA is TGTGCCAGCAGCCTAGGGTGGACTCCCTACCAAGAGACCCAGTACTTC. It is translated as CASSLGWTPYQETQYF. The chain carries TRBV7-8 and TRBJ2-5; weak D call: TRBD2 (5 bases). This CDR3 is 16 amino acids long. Trimming removed 5 bases at V and 0 bases at J, with 16 bases between. Germline CDR1 reads SGHVS; CDR2 reads FQNEAQ.